The present TCR beta chain was sequenced within a study of blood T cell repertoires in COVID-19. Study background: Sites in the United States, Italy and Spain provided acute and convalescent COVID-19 samples. Nucleic acid was either cDNA or gDNA, and it came from T cells, B-cell-depleted T cells, or PBMCs.

Germline values: CDR1 MGHDK, CDR2 SYGVNS. There are 13 residues in the CDR3. J was trimmed by 5 bases and V by 6 bases; bases with no gene match: 0. TCRdb's table, derived via immunoSEQ multiplex PCR, lists solely in-frame clones and lacks some. The sample consists of around 100,000 clones, approximately 89% of them appearing once. The chain couples TRBV25-1 to TRBJ1-6; TRBD1 aligns across 8 bases. Sequenced: peripheral blood. The sequence came from a woman older than 75 in a cohort sampled during active COVID-19. The CDR3 bases are TGTGCCAGCAGGGGACAGGATAATTCACCCCTCCACTTT. Its protein is CASRGQDNSPLHF. Complete variable domain (other parts from reference TRBV25-1 and TRBJ1-6): EADIYQTPRYLVIGTGKKITLECSQTMGHDKMYWYQQDPGMELHLIHYSYGVNSTEKGDLSSESTVSRIRTEHFPLTLESARPSHTSQYLCASRGQDNSPLHFGNGTRLTVT.